These 20 T cell receptor beta chains share one sample of origin, sequenced in a study of T cells in Graves' hyperthyroidism and ophthalmopathy. Using RNA transcripts as the source, TCR beta CDR3 regions were amplified. Primed by the HTBI set, a first-round RT-PCR was run on the TCR CDR3. TCRdb re-called the multiplex PCR reads through MiXCR, storing one row per CDR3 protein. The sample lists around 600,000 distinct CDR3 sequences, roughly 15% seen once, with 2.5% to 4% in the top ten. The sequenced material came from blood. The receptor source for this set is a woman between 35 and 50 years old with Graves' ophthalmopathy.

This clonotype was observed a few times. The CDR3 DNA reads TGTGCCAGCAGTTTTGGCAGACGGCAAGAGACCCAGTACTTC. As protein: CASSFGRRQETQYF. This sequence joins TRBV28 and TRBJ2-5; D is unclear. V lost 3 bases and J lost 2, with 10 bases in between. Germline CDR1 MDHEN, CDR2 SYDVKM. This CDR3 contains 14 residues.

This clonotype has only a few counts. The chain has TRBV29-1 and TRBJ2-1; 10 positions agree with TRBD2. CDR1 is SQVTM, CDR2 ANQGSEA, per germline. This CDR3 comprises 17 residues. After removal of 6 bases from V and 0 bases from J, the junction contained 11 bases not matched to a gene. For the CDR3, the DNA is TGCAGCGTCGATGGACTAGCGGCCTTATCCTCCTACAATGAGCAGTTCTTC. Its translation: CSVDGLAALSSYNEQFF.

This clonotype was seen a few times. This chain connects TRBV15 to TRBJ2-5; the D is unclear. Germline values: CDR1 LNHNV, CDR2 YYDKDF (reference sequence). This CDR3 has 12 amino acids. V was trimmed by 1 base and J by 9 bases, leaving 9 bases between them. As DNA, the CDR3 is TGTGCCACCAGCAGAGCGGGCGAGGCCCAGTACTTC. Its protein is CATSRAGEAQYF.

This clonotype was observed many times. The chain recombines TRBV2 with TRBJ2-3, with D perhaps assigned TRBD1 or TRBD2 (5 bases each). The CDR3 consists of 14 residues. V was pared by 5 bases and J by 0 bases, with 9 bases between. Germline assignment: CDR1 SNHLY and CDR2 FYNNEI. The CDR3 DNA sequence: TGTGCCAGCAGTTCGGGACCAAGCACAGATACGCAGTATTTT. It encodes CASSSGPSTDTQYF.

This clonotype has at least ten counts. The chain couples TRBV7-2 to TRBJ2-1; TRBD2 aligns across 14 bases. This CDR3 region has 19 residues. CDR1 SGHTA and CDR2 FQGNSA come from the germline V gene. J lost 9 bases, V lost 5 bases, and 18 bases had no gene match. This CDR3 is CASSHHGSGTSGSFTEQFF. The CDR3 region has the DNA TGTGCCAGCAGCCACCACGGGTCCGGGACTAGCGGGAGTTTCACTGAGCAGTTCTTC.

The V and J genes are TRBV4-1 and TRBJ2-4; 7 nucleotides match TRBD1. The CDR3 contains 16 residues. The V gene end was trimmed by 1 base and the J gene end by 11 bases; junction bases not matched to a gene: 14. Germline values: CDR1 MGHRA, CDR2 YSYEKL. The CDR3 protein is CASSQASGQRPQFQYF. The CDR3 bases are TGCGCCAGCAGCCAAGCGTCGGGACAGCGACCCCAATTTCAGTACTTC.

This clonotype was seen repeatedly, ten times or more. The chain employs TRBV5-1 and TRBJ2-1; 8 positions match TRBD2. The V and J ends lost 1 base and 0 bases, in that order; junction bases with no gene match: 3. This CDR3 has 16 amino acids. CDR1 and CDR2 (germline): SGHRS, YFSETQ. CDR3 region: CASSLPGTSSYNEQFF. CDR3 coding DNA: TGCGCCAGCAGCTTGCCCGGGACTAGCTCCTACAATGAGCAGTTCTTC.

This clonotype was seen a few times. This chain connects TRBV30 to TRBJ2-3, with unresolved D. CDR3 length: 12 residues. The germline V gene encodes CDR1 GTSNPN and CDR2 SVGIG (reference sequence). The V gene lost 3 bases and the J gene lost 6 bases, with 10 bases spanning the gap. The CDR3, as DNA: TGTGCCTGGAGCCCCTCGCCGGATACGCAGTATTTT. Translation gives CAWSPSPDTQYF. Supplemented by reference TRBV30 and TRBJ2-3, the full variable domain reads SQTIHQWPATLVQPVGSPLSLECTVEGTSNPNLYWYRQAAGRGLQLLFYSVGIGQISSEVPQNLSASRPQDRQFILSSKKLLLSDSGFYLCAWSPSPDTQYFGPGTRLTVL.

This clonotype was counted between two and nine times. The DNA for the CDR3 is TGCGCCAGCAGTGAGGGGGTTCTTGGATCACCCCTCCACTTT. Amino acid sequence: CASSEGVLGSPLHF. This chain connects TRBV10-1 to TRBJ1-6, with D uncertain. This CDR3 comprises 14 residues. V dropped 2 bases and J dropped 10 bases, with 12 bases sitting between them. Per the germline V gene, CDR1 is WNHNN and CDR2 is SYGVQD (reference sequence).

Many counts were recorded for this clonotype. The chain carries TRBV28 and TRBJ2-7, with 9 bases matching TRBD1. V gave up 6 bases and J gave up 5 bases; unmatched junction bases: 8. Germline values: CDR1 MDHEN, CDR2 SYDVKM. This CDR3 contains 14 residues. The CDR3 bases are TGTGCCAGCAGCCCAGGGACAGGGATCGACGAGCAGTACTTC. Protein product: CASSPGTGIDEQYF.

The sample holds one count of this clonotype. V usage is TRBV11-2 and J usage is TRBJ2-1; 11 nucleotides match TRBD1. V lost 4 bases to trimming and J lost 8 bases; unmatched junction nucleotides: 13. Germline CDR1 is SGHAT and CDR2 is FQNNGV. The CDR3 covers 17 residues. The CDR3 region has the DNA TGTGCCAGCAGCTCCTCATCCGGGACAGGGGGTGCGGATGAGCAGTTCTTC. Translated, it gives CASSSSSGTGGADEQFF.

The J gene is TRBJ1-1, the V gene TRBV4-1, with TRBD1 matching 12 bases. In germline, CDR1 is MGHRA, CDR2 YSYEKL. The CDR3 contains 16 residues. With V trimmed by 1 base and J by 6 bases, 6 bases remained unmatched. The CDR3 sequence is CASSQGDRGRGAEAFF. DNA of the CDR3: TGCGCCAGCAGCCAAGGGGACAGGGGGCGAGGGGCTGAAGCTTTCTTT.

The table lists this clonotype with a few counts. The chain is built from TRBV14 and TRBJ1-6; D remains ambiguous. CDR1 and CDR2 (germline): SGHDN, FVKESK. The CDR3 contains 13 residues. Trimming left V 4 bases short and J 10 bases short, with 11 bases between. The CDR3 bases are TGTGCCAGCAGCCTTACACCGCGGTCACCCCTCCACTTT. This translates into CASSLTPRSPLHF.

This clonotype was recorded at least ten times. CDR3 in DNA: TGTGCCAGCAGCCTCCGGGCGACTGCCTCCTACGAGCAGTACTTC. Its protein product is CASSLRATASYEQYF. The chain is built from TRBV4-2 and TRBJ2-7; D gene unclear. The V and J ends lost 4 bases and 0 bases respectively, with 13 bases between them. Germline V CDR1 and CDR2: LGHNA, YNFKEQ. The CDR3 contains 15 residues.

The chain combines TRBV11-2 with TRBJ2-1, with 10 bases matching TRBD2. The germline V gene encodes CDR1 SGHAT and CDR2 FQNNGV. J lost 9 bases, V lost 5 bases, and 10 bases had no gene match. The CDR3 length is 15 residues. CDR3 DNA: TGTGCCAGCAGCCCGCAGCGGGGGGGTCTAAGTGAGCAGTTCTTC. Its protein is CASSPQRGGLSEQFF.

Worth noting for this clonotype: Since a much larger clone is just one base distant, this may be a read error. The chain links TRBV25-1 to TRBJ2-7; maybe TRBD1 (6 bases). Germline lookup yields CDR1 MGHDK and CDR2 SYGVNS. The CDR3 has 13 residues. V lost 7 bases and J lost 3, with 13 bases in between. DNA of the CDR3: TGTGCCAGCAACTCCGACAGGAACTACGAGCAGTACTTC. Its protein product is CASNSDRNYEQYF.

This clonotype has at least ten counts. This sequence joins TRBV2 and TRBJ2-2; maybe TRBD1 (5 bases). This CDR3 spans 15 amino acids. Germline values: CDR1 SNHLY, CDR2 FYNNEI. V lost 10 bases to trimming and J lost 0 bases, with 15 bases between them. The CDR3 DNA reads TGTGCCACCGGACACAATCCCGCGAACACCGGGGAGCTGTTTTTT. It specifies CATGHNPANTGELFF.

This chain links TRBV5-5 with TRBJ1-5; 8 bases match TRBD1. This CDR3 region has 15 residues. Germline loops: CDR1 SGHKS, CDR2 YYEKEE (reference sequence). With V trimmed by 0 bases and J by 7 bases, 6 bases remained unmatched. CDR3 bases: TGTGCCAGCAGCTTGGCCAGGACAGGGAAACAGCCCCAGCATTTT. Translation: CASSLARTGKQPQHF. The whole variable domain, filled in from reference TRBV5-5 and TRBJ1-5, reads DAGVTQSPTHLIKTRGQQVTLRCSPISGHKSVSWYQQVLGQGPQFIFQYYEKEERGRGNFPDRFSARQFPNYSSELNVNALLLGDSALYLCASSLARTGKQPQHFGDGTRLSIL.

This clonotype was picked up a small number of times. V is TRBV7-3 and J is TRBJ2-7; D is uncertain. The V end lost 2 bases, the J end lost 4 bases, and 12 bases lay between the germline ends. Germline assignment: CDR1 SGHTA and CDR2 FQGTGA. This CDR3 spans 14 amino acids. The CDR3 sequence: CASSLGPLGYEQYF. CDR3 DNA: TGTGCCAGCAGCTTAGGCCCTCTAGGGTACGAGCAGTACTTC.

This clonotype has ten or more counts. The J gene is TRBJ2-1, the V gene TRBV7-2; 12 bases fit TRBD1. The CDR3 spans 13 residues. The V gene end was trimmed by 5 bases and the J gene end by 15 bases; junction bases not matched to a gene: 8. Looked up from germline, CDR1 is SGHTA and CDR2 is FQGNSA. CDR3 sequence reads: CASSPWDRGRGFF. The CDR3 DNA reads TGTGCCAGCAGCCCGTGGGACAGGGGGCGGGGGTTCTTC.